This record looks at one T cell receptor beta chain sequence and its context. This sample is drawn from a study of CD8 T cells in Susac syndrome. Controls were drawn from healthy donors and were matched for age and sex. The J segment lost 5 bases and the V segment lost 6 bases, leaving 8 bases of the junction unmatched. From germline, CDR1 is MNHEY and CDR2 SVGEGT. The CDR3 covers 15 residues. The RNA input was about 0.5 to 1 ug, and it was reverse transcribed with random hexamers. The TCR beta CDR3 was amplified by immunoSEQ multiplex PCR across 54 Vbeta, 13 Jbeta. TCRdb reprocessed the immunoSEQ multiplex PCR reads via MiXCR and lists one record per CDR3 protein. In the table there are roughly 200,000 distinct CDR3 sequences, 95% of which are singletons.

V gene TRBV6-2 or TRBV6-3 combines with J gene TRBJ1-5, with 9 bases identical to TRBD1. Input material: CD4+ T cells from PBMCs. This TCR derives from a human donor in good health. The CDR3 nucleotides read TGTGCCAGCAGCCCTAAGGACAGGGGTGATCAGCCCCAGCATTTT. Amino acids: CASSPKDRGDQPQHF.